A selection of T cell receptor beta chains follows, all from one sample in a study of blood T cell repertoires in COVID-19. Only in-frame clones appear in the TCRdb table, and some are missing; sequencing was by immunoSEQ multiplex PCR. The table includes 150,000 to 190,000 clones, around nine tenths detected once. The sequencing sample was made of peripheral blood. These receptors all come from a woman between 65 and 79 years old with acute or convalescent COVID-19. CDR3s include the opening cysteine and the closing phenylalanine or tryptophan. A D gene is named only where the DNA matches it firmly. Not every row has a clone size; where given, it reads once, few, many or a size class.

CDR3 protein | CDR3 DNA | J gene | clone size | D gene | V gene
CASSQEEGRQETQYF | TGTGCCAGCAGCCAAGAGGAGGGGCGGCAAGAGACCCAGTACTTC | TRBJ2-5 | - | - | TRBV4-2
CAVRESLAKNIQYF | TGTGCCGTCCGGGAGAGCTTAGCCAAAAACATTCAGTACTTC | TRBJ2-4 | once | - | TRBV6-5
CASSRGQGEAFF | TGTGCCAGCAGCCGGGGACAGGGGGAAGCTTTCTTT | TRBJ1-1 | once | TRBD1 | TRBV3-1/TRBV3-2
CSVSGTGGWVTEAFF | TGCAGCGTTTCCGGGACAGGGGGCTGGGTCACTGAAGCTTTCTTT | TRBJ1-1 | - | TRBD1 | TRBV29-1
CASSLGGTGQDEQYF | TGTGCCAGCAGCTTGGGTGGGACAGGGCAGGACGAGCAGTACTTC | TRBJ2-7 | - | TRBD1 | TRBV11-2
CASRTDSSHEQYF | TGTGCCAGCAGGACGGACAGTAGCCACGAGCAGTACTTC | TRBJ2-7 | - | - | TRBV12-3/TRBV12-4
CASSSGLTFYGYTF | TGTGCCAGCAGCTCGGGACTGACCTTCTATGGCTACACCTTC | TRBJ1-2 | - | - | TRBV7-9
CASSLAGQGASEQFF | TGTGCCAGCAGCTTAGCGGGACAGGGGGCGTCTGAGCAGTTCTTC | TRBJ2-1 | - | TRBD1 | TRBV7-2
CASRDQGNEQFF | TGTGCCAGCAGGGACCAGGGGAATGAGCAGTTCTTC | TRBJ2-1 | - | - | TRBV2
CASSFPGSGGYNEQFF | TGTGCCAGCAGCTTCCCAGGAAGCGGGGGTTACAATGAGCAGTTCTTC | TRBJ2-1 | - | TRBD2 | TRBV7-9
CASSESGNQPQHF | TGCGCCAGCAGTGAGAGCGGGAATCAGCCCCAGCATTTT | TRBJ1-5 | - | - | TRBV10-2
CASSTDRDSGNTIYF | TGTGCCAGTAGTACGGACAGAGACTCTGGAAACACCATATATTTT | TRBJ1-3 | - | - | TRBV19
CASSGKTGESGNTIYF | TGCGCCAGCAGTGGGAAGACAGGGGAAAGTGGAAACACCATATATTTT | TRBJ1-3 | - | TRBD1 | TRBV10-2
CASSLATAGGGQETQYF | TGTGCCAGCAGTCTCGCCACGGCAGGGGGTGGTCAAGAGACCCAGTACTTC | TRBJ2-5 | - | TRBD1 | TRBV6-6
CASSPRAGTASYEQYF | TGTGCCAGCAGCCCTCGGGCCGGGACAGCCTCCTACGAGCAGTACTTC | TRBJ2-7 | - | TRBD1 | TRBV7-6
CASRPDRGSLNEQFF | TGTGCCAGCAGACCGGACAGGGGAAGCCTCAATGAGCAGTTCTTC | TRBJ2-1 | - | TRBD1 | TRBV6-6
CASSAGTDYEQYF | TGTGCCAGCAGCGCCGGGACAGACTACGAGCAGTACTTC | TRBJ2-7 | - | TRBD1 | TRBV9
CASSEFPGNTGELFF | TGTGCCAGCAGTGAGTTCCCGGGGAACACCGGGGAGCTGTTTTTT | TRBJ2-2 | - | - | TRBV6-4
CASSYGWRDPENLYHTEAFF | TGTGCCAGCAGTTACGGCTGGAGGGACCCGGAAAATTTATACCACACTGAAGCTTTCTTT | TRBJ1-1 | - | - | TRBV6-2/TRBV6-3
CASSLSTGNTEAFF | TGTGCCAGCAGCTTGAGTACAGGAAACACTGAAGCTTTCTTT | TRBJ1-1 | - | - | TRBV7-9
CATSRDRGGDETQYF | TGTGCCACCAGCAGAGATCGGGGGGGCGATGAGACCCAGTACTTC | TRBJ2-5 | - | TRBD2 | TRBV15
CASSESRTGTDTQYF | TGCGCCAGCAGTGAGTCGCGGACAGGCACAGATACGCAGTATTTT | TRBJ2-3 | - | - | TRBV10-1
CASSFNGGAINEQFF | TGTGCCAGCAGCTTTAACGGGGGGGCCATCAATGAGCAGTTCTTC | TRBJ2-1 | - | TRBD2 | TRBV7-9
CASSTATGVGQPQHF | TGTGCCAGTAGTACCGCGACGGGGGTCGGTCAGCCCCAGCATTTT | TRBJ1-5 | - | - | TRBV19
CASSQDHHRMNTEAFF | TGTGCCAGCAGCCAAGATCATCACAGAATGAACACTGAAGCTTTCTTT | TRBJ1-1 | once | - | TRBV3-1/TRBV3-2
CASSEAGGSYNEQFF | TGTGCCAGCAGTGAAGCGGGGGGGAGTTACAATGAGCAGTTCTTC | TRBJ2-1 | - | TRBD2 | TRBV6-1
CASSLDGDGYTF | TGTGCCAGCAGCTTAGACGGGGATGGCTACACCTTC | TRBJ1-2 | - | - | TRBV7-9
CASSLAVRQGTEAFF | TGCGCCAGCAGCTTGGCCGTGAGACAGGGGACTGAAGCTTTCTTT | TRBJ1-1 | - | TRBD1 | TRBV5-1
CASSDPVVGNTIYF | TGTGCCAGCAGTGACCCGGTTGTAGGAAACACCATATATTTT | TRBJ1-3 | - | - | TRBV2
CATPGAPGGYGYTF | TGTGCCACCCCTGGGGCACCCGGGGGCTATGGCTACACCTTC | TRBJ1-2 | - | - | TRBV6-6
CASTLRGMVNYGYTF | TGTGCCAGCACTTTACGAGGGATGGTAAACTATGGCTACACCTTC | TRBJ1-2 | once | - | TRBV28
CASSRTGAESNTGELFF | TGTGCCAGCAGCCGAACTGGGGCGGAATCGAACACCGGGGAGCTGTTTTTT | TRBJ2-2 | few | - | TRBV6-4
CASSLSGGGGTDTQYF | TGTGCCAGCAGCCTTAGCGGGGGGGGTGGCACAGATACGCAGTATTTT | TRBJ2-3 | - | TRBD2 | TRBV11-2
CATEEGGRNTGELFF | TGTGCCACCGAGGAAGGGGGAAGGAACACCGGGGAGCTGTTTTTT | TRBJ2-2 | - | - | TRBV19
CASSRETVMNTEAFF | TGCGCCAGCAGCCGAGAGACAGTTATGAACACTGAAGCTTTCTTT | TRBJ1-1 | - | - | TRBV4-1
CASSLGTGNQPQHF | TGCGCCAGCAGCTTGGGGACGGGAAATCAGCCCCAGCATTTT | TRBJ1-5 | once | - | TRBV5-1
CASSQDQGATPPPGELFF | TGTGCCAGCAGCCAAGACCAGGGGGCAACTCCTCCCCCCGGGGAGCTGTTTTTT | TRBJ2-2 | - | TRBD1 | TRBV4-2
CASSHSGTEIQETQYF | TGTGCCAGTAGTCACTCCGGGACAGAGATACAAGAGACCCAGTACTTC | TRBJ2-5 | - | TRBD1 | TRBV19
CASSSGGRIEQFF | TGTGCCAGCAGTAGCGGGGGCCGTATTGAGCAGTTCTTC | TRBJ2-1 | - | TRBD2 | TRBV25-1
CASSFTGGTGNTIYF | TGTGCCAGCAGCTTTACGGGGGGAACTGGAAACACCATATATTTT | TRBJ1-3 | - | - | TRBV3-1/TRBV3-2
CASSQGQGRSNGYTF | TGTGCCAGCAGCCAGGGACAGGGGAGATCTAATGGCTACACCTTC | TRBJ1-2 | - | TRBD1 | TRBV9
CASSQRQGQPQHF | TGTGCCAGCAGCCAACGACAGGGGCAGCCCCAGCATTTT | TRBJ1-5 | few | TRBD1 | TRBV6-5